Given below is one TCR beta chain in context. Antigen specificity is unknown. The data are from a study of PD-1 blockade in classical Hodgkin lymphoma. Overall study findings and caveats: Relapsed/refractory patients reportedly had lower baseline diversity than newly diagnosed patients.

The CDR3 runs to 11 residues. Profiled with immunoSEQ multiplex PCR; TCRdb holds only in-frame clones, not every one. This table has about 13,000 clones, 75% to 90% appearing once. Each patient relapsed following autologous stem cell transplantation, and prior brentuximab vedotin exposure differed. With magnetic negative selection, CD4+ T cells were purified from PBMCs that had been thawed. This receptor was identified in a human donor with classical Hodgkin lymphoma. The V gene is TRBV21-1, the J gene TRBJ1-1; the D call in the table, TRBD1, was not verified against the DNA. TRBV21-1 is reported as a pseudogene. Sequences were derived from CD4+ T cells from blood, sampled at baseline. Here the CDR3 reads CASSLDSEAFF. In nucleotides, the CDR3 is TGTGCCAGCAGCCTGGACAGCGAAGCTTTCTTT.